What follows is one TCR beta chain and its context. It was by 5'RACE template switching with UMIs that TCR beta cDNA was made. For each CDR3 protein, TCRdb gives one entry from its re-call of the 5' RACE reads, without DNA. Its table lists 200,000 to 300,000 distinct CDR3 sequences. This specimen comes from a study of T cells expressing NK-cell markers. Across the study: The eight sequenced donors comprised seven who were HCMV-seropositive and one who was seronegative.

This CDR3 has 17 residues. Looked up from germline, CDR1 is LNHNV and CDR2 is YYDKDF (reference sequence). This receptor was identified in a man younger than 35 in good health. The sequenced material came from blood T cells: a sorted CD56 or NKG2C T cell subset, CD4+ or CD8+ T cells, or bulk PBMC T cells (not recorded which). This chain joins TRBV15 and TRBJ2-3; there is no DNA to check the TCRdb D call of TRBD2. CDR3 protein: CATSRLRISGRSDTQYF.